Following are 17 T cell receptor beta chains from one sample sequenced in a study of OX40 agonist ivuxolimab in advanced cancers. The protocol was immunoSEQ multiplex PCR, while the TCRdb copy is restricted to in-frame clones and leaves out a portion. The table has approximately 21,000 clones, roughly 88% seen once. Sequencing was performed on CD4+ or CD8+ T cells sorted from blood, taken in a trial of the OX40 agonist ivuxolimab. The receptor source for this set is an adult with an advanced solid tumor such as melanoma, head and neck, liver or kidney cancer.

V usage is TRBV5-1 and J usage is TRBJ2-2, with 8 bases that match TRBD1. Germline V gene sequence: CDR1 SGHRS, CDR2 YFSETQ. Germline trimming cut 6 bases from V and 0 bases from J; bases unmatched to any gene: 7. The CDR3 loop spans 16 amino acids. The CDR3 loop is CASTPRQGTNTGELFF. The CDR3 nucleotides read TGCGCCAGCACCCCTCGACAGGGGACGAACACCGGGGAGCTGTTTTTT.

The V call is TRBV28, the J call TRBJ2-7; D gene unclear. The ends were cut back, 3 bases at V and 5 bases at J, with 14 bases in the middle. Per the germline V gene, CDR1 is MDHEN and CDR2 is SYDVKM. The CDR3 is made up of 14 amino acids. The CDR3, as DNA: TGTGCCAGCAGTTTTGTGTCGAACACGGACGAGCAGTACTTC. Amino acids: CASSFVSNTDEQYF. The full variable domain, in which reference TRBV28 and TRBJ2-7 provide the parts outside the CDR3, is DVKVTQSSRYLVKRTGEKVFLECVQDMDHENMFWYRQDPGLGLRLIYFSYDVKMKEKGDIPEGYSVSREKKERFSLILESASTNQTSMYLCASSFVSNTDEQYFGPGTRLTVT.

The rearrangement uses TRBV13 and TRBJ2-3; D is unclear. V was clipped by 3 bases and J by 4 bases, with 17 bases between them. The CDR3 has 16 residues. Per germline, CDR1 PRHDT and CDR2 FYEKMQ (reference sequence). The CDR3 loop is CASSFRVAPPPDTQYF. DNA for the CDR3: TGTGCCAGCAGCTTCCGGGTAGCCCCACCTCCAGATACGCAGTATTTT.

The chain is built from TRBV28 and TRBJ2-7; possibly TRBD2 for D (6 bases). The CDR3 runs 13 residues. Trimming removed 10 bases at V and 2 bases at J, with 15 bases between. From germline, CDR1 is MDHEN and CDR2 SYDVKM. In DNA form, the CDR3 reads TGTGCCACCGTGGGACTCGATACCTACGAGCAGTACTTC. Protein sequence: CATVGLDTYEQYF.

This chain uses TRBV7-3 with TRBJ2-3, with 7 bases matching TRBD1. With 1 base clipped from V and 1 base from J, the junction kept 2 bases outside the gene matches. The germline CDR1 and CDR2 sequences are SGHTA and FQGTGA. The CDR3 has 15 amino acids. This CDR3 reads CASSLRQGGTDTQYF. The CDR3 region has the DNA TGTGCCAGCAGCTTAAGACAGGGCGGCACAGATACGCAGTATTTT.

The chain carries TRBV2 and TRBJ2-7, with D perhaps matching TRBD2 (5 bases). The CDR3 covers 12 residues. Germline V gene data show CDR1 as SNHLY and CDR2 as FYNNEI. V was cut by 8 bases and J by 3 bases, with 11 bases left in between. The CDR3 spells CASRGPLYEQYF. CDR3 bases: TGTGCCAGCCGAGGGCCTCTCTACGAGCAGTACTTC.

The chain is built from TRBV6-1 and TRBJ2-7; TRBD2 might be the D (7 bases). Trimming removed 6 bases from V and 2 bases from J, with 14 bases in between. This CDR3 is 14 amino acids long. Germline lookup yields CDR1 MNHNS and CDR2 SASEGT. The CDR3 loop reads CASRGGTPAYEQYF. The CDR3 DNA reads TGTGCCAGCAGGGGGGGGACACCCGCCTACGAGCAGTACTTC.

CDR3 in amino acids: CSVDEGNTEAFF. The CDR3 DNA is TGCAGCGTTGACGAGGGGAACACTGAAGCTTTCTTT. This chain joins TRBV29-1 and TRBJ1-1; D is unresolved. This CDR3 has 12 residues. V was clipped by 3 bases and J by 1 base, with 6 bases between them. Germline-derived CDR1 and CDR2 are SQVTM and ANQGSEA.

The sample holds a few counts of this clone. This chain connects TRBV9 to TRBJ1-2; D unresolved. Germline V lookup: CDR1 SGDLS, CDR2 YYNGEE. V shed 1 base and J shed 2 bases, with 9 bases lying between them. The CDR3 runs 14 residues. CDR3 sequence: CASSVNPANYGYTF. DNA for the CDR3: TGTGCCAGCAGCGTAAATCCAGCCAACTATGGCTACACCTTC. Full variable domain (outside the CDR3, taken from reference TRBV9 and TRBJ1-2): DSGVTQTPKHLITATGQRVTLRCSPRSGDLSVYWYQQSLDQGLQFLIQYYNGEERAKGNILERFSAQQFPDLHSELNLSSLELGDSALYFCASSVNPANYGYTFGSGTRLTVV.

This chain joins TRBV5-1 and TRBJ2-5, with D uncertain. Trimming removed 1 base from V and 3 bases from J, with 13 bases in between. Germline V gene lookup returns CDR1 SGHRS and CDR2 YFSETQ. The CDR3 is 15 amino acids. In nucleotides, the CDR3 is TGCGCCAGCAGCTTGTTTTGCAGTGTCGAAGAGACCCAGTACTTC. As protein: CASSLFCSVEETQYF.

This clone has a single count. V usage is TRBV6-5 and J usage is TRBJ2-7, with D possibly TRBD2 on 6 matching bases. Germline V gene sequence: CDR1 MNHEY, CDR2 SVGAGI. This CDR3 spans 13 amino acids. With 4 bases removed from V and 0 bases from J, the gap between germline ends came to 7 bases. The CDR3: CASSLTSSYEQYF. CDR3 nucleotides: TGTGCCAGCAGTTTGACTAGCTCCTACGAGCAGTACTTC.

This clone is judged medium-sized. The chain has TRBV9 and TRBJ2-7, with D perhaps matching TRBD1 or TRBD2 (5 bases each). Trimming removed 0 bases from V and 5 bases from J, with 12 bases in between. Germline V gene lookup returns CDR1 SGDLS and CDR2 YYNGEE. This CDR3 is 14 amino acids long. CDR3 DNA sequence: TGTGCCAGCAGCGTAGCTTACAGAGGGGACGAGCAGTACTTC. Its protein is CASSVAYRGDEQYF.

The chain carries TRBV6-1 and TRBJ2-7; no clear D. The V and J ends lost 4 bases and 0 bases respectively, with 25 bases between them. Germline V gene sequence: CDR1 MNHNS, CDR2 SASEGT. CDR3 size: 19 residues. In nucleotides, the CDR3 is TGTGCCAGCAGTGCAAACCATAGGAGTACCATAAGCGACTCCTACGAGCAGTACTTC. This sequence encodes CASSANHRSTISDSYEQYF.

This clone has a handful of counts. The CDR3 is CASIGNYGYTF. The CDR3 DNA sequence: TGTGCCAGTATCGGGAACTATGGCTACACCTTC. The rearrangement uses TRBV2 and TRBJ1-2; D uncertain. CDR1 SNHLY and CDR2 FYNNEI come from the germline V gene. Trimming took 9 bases from V and 2 from J, leaving 7 bases between them. The CDR3 is made up of 11 amino acids.

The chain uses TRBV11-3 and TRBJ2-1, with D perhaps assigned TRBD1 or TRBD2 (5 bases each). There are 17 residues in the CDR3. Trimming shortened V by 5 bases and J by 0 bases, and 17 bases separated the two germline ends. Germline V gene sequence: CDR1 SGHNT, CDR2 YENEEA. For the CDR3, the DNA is TGTGCCAGCAGCGTCCGGGGACCGATTAGCTCCTACAATGAGCAGTTCTTC. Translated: CASSVRGPISSYNEQFF.

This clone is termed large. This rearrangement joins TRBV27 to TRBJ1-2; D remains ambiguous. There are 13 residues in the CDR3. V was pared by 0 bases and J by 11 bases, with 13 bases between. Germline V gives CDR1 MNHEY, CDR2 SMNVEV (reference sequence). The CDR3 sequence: CASSLSPARGYTF. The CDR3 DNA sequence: TGTGCCAGCAGTTTATCCCCCGCGCGAGGATACACCTTC.

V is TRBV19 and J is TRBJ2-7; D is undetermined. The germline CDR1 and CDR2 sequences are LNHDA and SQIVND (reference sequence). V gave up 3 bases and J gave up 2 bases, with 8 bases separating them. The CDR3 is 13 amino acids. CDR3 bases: TGTGCCAGTAGTATTGGACCGGCCTACGAGCAGTACTTC. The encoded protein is CASSIGPAYEQYF.